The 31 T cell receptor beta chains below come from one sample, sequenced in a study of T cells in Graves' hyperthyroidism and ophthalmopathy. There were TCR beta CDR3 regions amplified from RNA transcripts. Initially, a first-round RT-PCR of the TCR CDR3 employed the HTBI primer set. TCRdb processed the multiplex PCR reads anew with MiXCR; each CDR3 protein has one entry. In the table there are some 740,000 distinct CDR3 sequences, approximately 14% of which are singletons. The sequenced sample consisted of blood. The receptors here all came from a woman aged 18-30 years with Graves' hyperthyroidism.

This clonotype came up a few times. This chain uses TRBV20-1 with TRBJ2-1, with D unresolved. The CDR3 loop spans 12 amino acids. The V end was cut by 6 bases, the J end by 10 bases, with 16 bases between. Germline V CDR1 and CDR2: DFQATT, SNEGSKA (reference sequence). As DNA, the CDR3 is TGCAGTGCCAATACGCCGCGAAGCGAGCAGTTCTTC. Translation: CSANTPRSEQFF.

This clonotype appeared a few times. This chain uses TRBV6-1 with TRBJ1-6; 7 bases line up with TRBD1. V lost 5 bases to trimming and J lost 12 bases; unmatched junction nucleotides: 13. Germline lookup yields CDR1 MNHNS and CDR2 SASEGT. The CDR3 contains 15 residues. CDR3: CASSLTGDIIIPLHF. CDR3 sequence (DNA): TGTGCCAGCAGTCTAACAGGGGATATTATAATACCCCTCCACTTT.

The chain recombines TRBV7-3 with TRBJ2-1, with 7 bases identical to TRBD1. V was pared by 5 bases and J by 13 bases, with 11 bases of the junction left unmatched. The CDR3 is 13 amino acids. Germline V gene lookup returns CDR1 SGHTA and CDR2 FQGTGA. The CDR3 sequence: CASSVVLTGEQFF. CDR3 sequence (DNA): TGTGCCAGCAGCGTCGTTCTTACAGGGGAACAGTTCTTC.

The CDR3 loop reads CASSFTGNSPLHF. For the CDR3, the DNA is TGTGCCAGCAGTTTTACAGGGAATTCACCCCTCCACTTT. This chain joins TRBV27 and TRBJ1-6; TRBD1 is a possible D gene (6 bases). The CDR3 length is 13 residues. The germline gives CDR1 MNHEY, CDR2 SMNVEV (reference sequence). The V end lost 3 bases, the J end lost 7 bases, and 7 bases lay between the germline ends.

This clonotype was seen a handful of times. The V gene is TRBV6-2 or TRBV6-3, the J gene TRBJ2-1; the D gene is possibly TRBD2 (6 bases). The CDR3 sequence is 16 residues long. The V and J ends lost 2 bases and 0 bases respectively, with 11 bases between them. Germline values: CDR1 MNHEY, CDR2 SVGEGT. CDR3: CASSYASVSSYNEQFF. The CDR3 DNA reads TGTGCCAGCAGTTACGCTAGCGTTTCCTCCTACAATGAGCAGTTCTTC.

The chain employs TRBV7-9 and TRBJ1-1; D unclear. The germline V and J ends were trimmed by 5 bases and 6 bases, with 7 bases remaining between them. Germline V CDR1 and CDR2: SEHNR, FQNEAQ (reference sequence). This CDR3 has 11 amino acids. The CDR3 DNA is TGTGCCAGCAGCATCGACCCTGAAGCTTTCTTT. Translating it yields CASSIDPEAFF.

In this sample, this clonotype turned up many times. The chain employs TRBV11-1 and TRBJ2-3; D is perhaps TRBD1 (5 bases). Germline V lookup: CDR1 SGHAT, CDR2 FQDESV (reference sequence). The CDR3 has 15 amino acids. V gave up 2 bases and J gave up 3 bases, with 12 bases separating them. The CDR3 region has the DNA TGTGCCAGCAGCTTAAGGGGTTTGGCAACAGATACGCAGTATTTT. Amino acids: CASSLRGLATDTQYF.

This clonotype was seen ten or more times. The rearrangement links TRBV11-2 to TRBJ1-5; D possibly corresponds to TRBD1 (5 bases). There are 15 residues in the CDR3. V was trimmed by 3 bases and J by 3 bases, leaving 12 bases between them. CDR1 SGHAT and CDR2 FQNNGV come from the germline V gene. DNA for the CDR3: TGTGCCAGCAGCTTTGGACACCTTTCCAATCAGCCCCAGCATTTT. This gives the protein CASSFGHLSNQPQHF.

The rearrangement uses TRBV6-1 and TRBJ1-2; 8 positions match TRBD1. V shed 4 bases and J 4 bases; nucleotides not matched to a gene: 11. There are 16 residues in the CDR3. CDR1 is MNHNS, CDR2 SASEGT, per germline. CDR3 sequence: CASSAQKDRVGYGYTF. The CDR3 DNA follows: TGTGCCAGCAGTGCCCAAAAGGACAGGGTGGGCTATGGCTACACCTTC.

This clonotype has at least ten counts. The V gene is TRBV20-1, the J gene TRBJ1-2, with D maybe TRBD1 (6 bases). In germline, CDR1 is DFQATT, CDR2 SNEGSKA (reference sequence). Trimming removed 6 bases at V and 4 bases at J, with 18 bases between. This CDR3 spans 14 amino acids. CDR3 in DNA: TGCAGTGCCCCAGGGGCTCTGGGGGTCTATGGCTACACCTTC. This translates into CSAPGALGVYGYTF.

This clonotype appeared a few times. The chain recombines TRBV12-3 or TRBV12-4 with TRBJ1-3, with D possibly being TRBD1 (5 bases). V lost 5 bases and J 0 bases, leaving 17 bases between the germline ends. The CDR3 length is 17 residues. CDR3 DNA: TGTGCCAGCAGTATCTACAGGACGGCGAGCTCTGGAAACACCATATATTTT. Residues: CASSIYRTASSGNTIYF.

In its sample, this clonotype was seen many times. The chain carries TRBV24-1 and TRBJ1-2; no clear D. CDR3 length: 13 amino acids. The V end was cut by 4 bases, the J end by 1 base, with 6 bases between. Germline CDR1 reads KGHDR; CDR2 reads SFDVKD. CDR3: CATSETYNYGYTF. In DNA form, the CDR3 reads TGTGCCACCAGTGAGACCTATAACTATGGCTACACCTTC.

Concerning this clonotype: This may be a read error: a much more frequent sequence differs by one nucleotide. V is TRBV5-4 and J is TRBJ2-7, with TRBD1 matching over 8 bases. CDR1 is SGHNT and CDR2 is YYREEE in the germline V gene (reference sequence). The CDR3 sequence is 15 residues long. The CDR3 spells CVSSLGPDREHEQYF. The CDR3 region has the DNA TGTGTCAGCAGCTTAGGCCCGGACAGGGAGCACGAGCAGTACTTC.

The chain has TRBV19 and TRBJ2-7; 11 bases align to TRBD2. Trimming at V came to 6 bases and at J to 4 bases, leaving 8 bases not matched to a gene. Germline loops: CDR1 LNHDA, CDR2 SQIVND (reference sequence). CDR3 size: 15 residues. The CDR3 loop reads CASSLTSGSFYEQYF. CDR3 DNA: TGTGCCAGTAGCCTTACTAGCGGGAGCTTTTACGAGCAGTACTTC.

The chain's CDR3 is CASSQDPGRYEQYF. CDR3 nucleotide sequence: TGCGCCAGCAGCCAAGACCCGGGACGCTACGAGCAGTACTTC. The chain links TRBV4-3 to TRBJ2-7; D may correspond to TRBD1 or TRBD2 (5 bases each). V gave up 0 bases and J gave up 3 bases, with 9 bases separating them. The V gene's germline CDR1 is LGHNA and CDR2 YSLEER. The CDR3 has 14 amino acids.

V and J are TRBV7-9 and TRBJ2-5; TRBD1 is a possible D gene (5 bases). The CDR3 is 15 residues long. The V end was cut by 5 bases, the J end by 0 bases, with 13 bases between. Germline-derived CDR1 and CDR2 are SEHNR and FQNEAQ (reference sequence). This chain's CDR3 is CASSLGVTDQETQYF. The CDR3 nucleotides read TGTGCCAGCAGCCTTGGGGTGACAGACCAAGAGACCCAGTACTTC.

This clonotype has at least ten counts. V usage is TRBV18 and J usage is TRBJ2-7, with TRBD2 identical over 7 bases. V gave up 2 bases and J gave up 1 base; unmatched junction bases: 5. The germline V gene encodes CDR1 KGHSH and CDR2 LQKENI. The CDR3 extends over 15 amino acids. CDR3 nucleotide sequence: TGTGCCAGCTCACCAGAGACTAGCCCTTCCTACGAGCAGTACTTC. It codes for CASSPETSPSYEQYF.

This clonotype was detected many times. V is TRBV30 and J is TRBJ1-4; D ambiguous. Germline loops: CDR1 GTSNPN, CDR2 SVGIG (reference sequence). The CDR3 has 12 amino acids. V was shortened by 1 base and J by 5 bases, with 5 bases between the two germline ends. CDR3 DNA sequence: TGTGCCTGGAGTGAAATCAATGAAAAACTGTTTTTT. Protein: CAWSEINEKLFF. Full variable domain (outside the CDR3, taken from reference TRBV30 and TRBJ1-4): SQTIHQWPATLVQPVGSPLSLECTVEGTSNPNLYWYRQAAGRGLQLLFYSVGIGQISSEVPQNLSASRPQDRQFILSSKKLLLSDSGFYLCAWSEINEKLFFGSGTQLSVL.

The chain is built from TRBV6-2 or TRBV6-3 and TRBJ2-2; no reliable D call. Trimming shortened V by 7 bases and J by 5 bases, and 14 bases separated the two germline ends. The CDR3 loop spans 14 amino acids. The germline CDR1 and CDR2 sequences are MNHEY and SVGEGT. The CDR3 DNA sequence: TGTGCCAGCACTCGGACCGTTGGAACCGGGGAGCTGTTTTTT. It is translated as CASTRTVGTGELFF.

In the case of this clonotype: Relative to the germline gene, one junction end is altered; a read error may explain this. The CDR3 here is CASSVAPGSNQPQHF. In nucleotides, the CDR3 is TGTGCCAGCAGTGTAGCCCCAGGGTCCAATCAGCCCCAGCATTTT. The chain joins TRBV9 to TRBJ1-5; a possible D gene is TRBD1 (5 bases). The CDR3 runs to 15 residues. The germline V gene has CDR1 SGDLS and CDR2 YYNGEE.

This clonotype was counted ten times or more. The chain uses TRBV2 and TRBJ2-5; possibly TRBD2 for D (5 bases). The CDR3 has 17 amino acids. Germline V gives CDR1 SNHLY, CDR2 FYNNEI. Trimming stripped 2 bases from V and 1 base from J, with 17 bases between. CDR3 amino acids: CASSERVRTRGQETQYF. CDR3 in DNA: TGTGCCAGCAGTGAACGGGTCCGAACACGGGGCCAAGAGACCCAGTACTTC.

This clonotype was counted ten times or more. The CDR3 is CASSQDRGLPYGYTF. The CDR3 bases are TGCGCCAGCAGCCAAGATAGGGGACTTCCCTATGGCTACACCTTC. This chain connects TRBV4-3 to TRBJ1-2; D possibly corresponds to TRBD1 (5 bases). Deletions cut 0 bases from V and 4 bases from J, with 12 bases between. This CDR3 comprises 15 residues. Germline V CDR1 and CDR2: LGHNA, YSLEER.

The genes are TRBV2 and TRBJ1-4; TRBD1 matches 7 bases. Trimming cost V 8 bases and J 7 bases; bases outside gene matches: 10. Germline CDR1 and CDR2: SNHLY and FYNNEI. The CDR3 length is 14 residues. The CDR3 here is CASVKQGTSEKLFF. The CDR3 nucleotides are TGTGCCAGCGTAAAACAGGGGACGAGTGAAAAACTGTTTTTT. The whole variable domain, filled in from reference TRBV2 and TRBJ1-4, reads EPEVTQTPSHQVTQMGQEVILRCVPISNHLYFYWYRQILGQKVEFLVSFYNNEISEKSEIFDDQFSVERPDGSNFTLKIRSTKLEDSAMYFCASVKQGTSEKLFFGSGTQLSVL.

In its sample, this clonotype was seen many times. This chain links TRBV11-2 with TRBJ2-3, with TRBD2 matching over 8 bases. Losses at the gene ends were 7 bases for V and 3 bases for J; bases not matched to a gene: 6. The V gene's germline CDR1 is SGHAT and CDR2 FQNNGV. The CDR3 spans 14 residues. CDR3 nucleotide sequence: TGTGCCAGCAATCGAGCGGGGGAGACAGATACGCAGTATTTT. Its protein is CASNRAGETDTQYF.

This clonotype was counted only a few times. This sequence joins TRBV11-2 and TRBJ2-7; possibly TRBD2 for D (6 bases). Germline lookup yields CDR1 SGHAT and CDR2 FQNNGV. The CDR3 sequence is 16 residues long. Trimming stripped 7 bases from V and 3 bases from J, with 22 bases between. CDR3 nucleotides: TGTGCCAGCACGCCAAGAAGCGGGCAGAGGAACTACGAGCAGTACTTC. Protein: CASTPRSGQRNYEQYF.

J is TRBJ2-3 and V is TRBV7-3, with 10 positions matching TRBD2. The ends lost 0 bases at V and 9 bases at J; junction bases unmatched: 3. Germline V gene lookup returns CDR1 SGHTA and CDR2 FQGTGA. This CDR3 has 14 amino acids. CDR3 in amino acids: CASSLTASGSTQYF. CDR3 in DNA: TGTGCCAGCAGCTTAACGGCTAGCGGGAGCACGCAGTATTTT.

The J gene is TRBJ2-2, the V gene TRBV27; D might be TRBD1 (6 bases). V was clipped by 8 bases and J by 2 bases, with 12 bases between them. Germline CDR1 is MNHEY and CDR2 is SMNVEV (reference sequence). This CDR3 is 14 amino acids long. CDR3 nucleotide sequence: TGTGCCAGCCAGGACAGCCTTAACACCGGGGAGCTGTTTTTT. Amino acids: CASQDSLNTGELFF.

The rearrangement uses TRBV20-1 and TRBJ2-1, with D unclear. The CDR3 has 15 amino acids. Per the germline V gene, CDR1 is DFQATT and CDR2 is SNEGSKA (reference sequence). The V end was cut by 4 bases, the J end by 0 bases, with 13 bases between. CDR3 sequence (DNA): TGCAGTGCTATCCCCTACCAGAGCTCCTACAATGAGCAGTTCTTC. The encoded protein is CSAIPYQSSYNEQFF.

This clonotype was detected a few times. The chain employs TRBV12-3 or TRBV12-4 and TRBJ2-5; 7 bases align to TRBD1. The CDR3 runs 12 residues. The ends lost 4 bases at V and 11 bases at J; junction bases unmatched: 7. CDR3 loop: CASSWTGWAQYF. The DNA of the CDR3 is TGTGCCAGCAGTTGGACAGGTTGGGCACAGTACTTC.

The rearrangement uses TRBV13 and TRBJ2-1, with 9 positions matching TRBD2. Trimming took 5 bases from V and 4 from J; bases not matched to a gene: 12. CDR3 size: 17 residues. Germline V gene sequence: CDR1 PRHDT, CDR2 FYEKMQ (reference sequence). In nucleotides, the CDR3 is TGTGCCAGCAGCGAGATTTGGCGGGAGGGGCCATACAATGAGCAGTTCTTC. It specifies CASSEIWREGPYNEQFF.

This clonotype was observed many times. The CDR3 protein is CASSFPRPTDKTGTYNEQFF. In nucleotides, the CDR3 is TGCGCCAGCAGCTTCCCTCGCCCGACAGACAAAACCGGGACCTACAATGAGCAGTTCTTC. The V and J genes are TRBV5-1 and TRBJ2-1; tentatively, D is TRBD1 or TRBD2 (5 bases each). There are 20 residues in the CDR3. CDR1 and CDR2 from the germline V gene are SGHRS and YFSETQ. V was clipped by 2 bases and J by 2 bases, with 26 bases between them.